The table lists the clone carrying this T cell receptor beta chain with a few counts. Its target is not known. Unique molecular identifiers were built into the TCRbeta library. TCRdb re-derived calls from the PCR reads in MiXCR, one entry per CDR3 protein. The sample yields some 830,000 distinct CDR3 sequences, 15% to 20% seen once. This entry comes from a study of T-cell reconstitution after alpha-beta-depleted transplantation in children. General study findings and limits: After transplant, high TCRbeta diversity at day 60 in some patients arose from surviving recipient T cells and thymic progenitors. Expanded clones from the graft, numbering several hundred, reportedly supplied alpha-beta T cells about two months after transplant. T-cell counts and diversity at one year following transplant were attributed mainly to newly produced T cells.

Sequencing was performed on PBMCs, mostly from graft donor cells, taken 360 days after TCRalphabeta/CD19-depleted stem cell transplant. The origin of this receptor is a male patient between 5 and 17 years old who had a stem cell transplant for acute lymphoblastic leukemia, so the T cells may come from the graft donor.

CDR3 loop: CASKAGTGFAEAFF. CDR3 DNA: TGTGCCAGCAAGGCCGGGACAGGCTTCGCTGAAGCTTTCTTT. The rearrangement joins TRBV12-3 or TRBV12-4 to TRBJ1-1, with 8 bases aligning to TRBD1. The CDR3 consists of 14 residues. The junction had 10 bases not matched to a gene; V was cut back by 7 bases and J by 6 bases.